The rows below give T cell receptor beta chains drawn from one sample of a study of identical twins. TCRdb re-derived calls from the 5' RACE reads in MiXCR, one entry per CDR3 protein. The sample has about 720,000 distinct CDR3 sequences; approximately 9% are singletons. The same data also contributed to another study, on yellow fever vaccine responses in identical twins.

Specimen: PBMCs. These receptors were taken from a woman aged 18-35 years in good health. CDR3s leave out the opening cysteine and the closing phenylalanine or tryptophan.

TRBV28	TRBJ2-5	AKDREGGTQY
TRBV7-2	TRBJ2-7	ASSLAATWEQY
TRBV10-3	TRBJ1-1	AISEKQGAPTEAF
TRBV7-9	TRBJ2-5	ASSPGPLGGETQY
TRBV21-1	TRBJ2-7	ASSPRGQSSYEQY
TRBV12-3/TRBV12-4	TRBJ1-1	ASSTPVFQTEAF
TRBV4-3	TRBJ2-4	ASSQDLVLAKNIQY
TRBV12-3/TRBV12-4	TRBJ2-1	ASRTGASGRGDYNEQS
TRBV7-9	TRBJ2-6	ASSPGTGFSGANVLT
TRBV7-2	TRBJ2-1	ASSRSSNEQF
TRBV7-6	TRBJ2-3	ASSSTRDRTDTQY
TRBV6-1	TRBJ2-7	ASSVSLVYEQY
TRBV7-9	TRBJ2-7	ASSKKYTYEQY
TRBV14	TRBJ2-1	ASSQSSTGLF
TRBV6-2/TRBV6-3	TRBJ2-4	ASSFDRESKNIQY
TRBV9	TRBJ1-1	ASSIGGLFGTEAF
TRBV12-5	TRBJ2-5	ASGSRTGAQETQY
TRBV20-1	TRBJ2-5	SARAGTASETQY
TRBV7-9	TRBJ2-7	ASSKQGMTYEQY
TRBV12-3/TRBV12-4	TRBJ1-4	ASSVAASGGEKLF
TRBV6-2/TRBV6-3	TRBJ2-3	ASLRTGVSDTQY
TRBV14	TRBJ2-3	ASSQVETGKVTDTQY
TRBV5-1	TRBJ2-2	ASSLDPGPGELF
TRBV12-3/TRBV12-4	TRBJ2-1	ASSLFGQGSYNEQF
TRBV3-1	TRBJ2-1	ASSQRLAGENEQF
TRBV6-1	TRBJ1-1	ASRKTGLNTEAF
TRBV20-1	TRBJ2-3	SARPGSTDTQY
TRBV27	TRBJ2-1	ASSLGDRQF
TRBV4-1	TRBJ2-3	ASSQEGYRVSTTDTQY
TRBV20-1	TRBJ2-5	SANGGGAVETQY
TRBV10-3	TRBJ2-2	AISLDGNTGELF
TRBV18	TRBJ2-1	ASSPFSGGNEQF
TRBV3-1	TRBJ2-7	ASSLSTVLSEQY
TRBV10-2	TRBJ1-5	AGGPSNQPQH
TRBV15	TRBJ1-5	ATSRDRTSNQPQH
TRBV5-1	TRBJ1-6	ASSLTAEYNSPLH
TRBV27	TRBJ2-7	ASSQNAYDYEQY